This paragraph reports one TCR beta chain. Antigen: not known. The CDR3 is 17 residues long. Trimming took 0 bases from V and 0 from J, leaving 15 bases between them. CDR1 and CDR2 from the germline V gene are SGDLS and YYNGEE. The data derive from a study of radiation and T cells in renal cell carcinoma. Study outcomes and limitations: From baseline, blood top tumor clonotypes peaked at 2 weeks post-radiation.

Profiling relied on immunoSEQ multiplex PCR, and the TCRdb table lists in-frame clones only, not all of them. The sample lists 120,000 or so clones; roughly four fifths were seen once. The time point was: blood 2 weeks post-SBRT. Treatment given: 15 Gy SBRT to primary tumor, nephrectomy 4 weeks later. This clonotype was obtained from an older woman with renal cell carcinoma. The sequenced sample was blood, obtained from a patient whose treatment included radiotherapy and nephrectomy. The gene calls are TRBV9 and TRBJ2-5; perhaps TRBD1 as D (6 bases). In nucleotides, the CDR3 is TGTGCCAGCAGCGTAGGGGTAGGACAGCTGTACCAAGAGACCCAGTACTTC. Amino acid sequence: CASSVGVGQLYQETQYF.